A single sample gave rise to the 22 T cell receptor beta chains below, sequenced in a study of cytomegalovirus exposure and HLA in healthy donors. The assay was immunoSEQ multiplex PCR, and TCRdb's table has in-frame clones only and misses some. The sample has under 250,000 clones, about 83% seen once. The sequenced sample consisted of PBMCs. The source is a man aged 18-30 years in good health and CMV-seronegative.

The CDR3 sequence is CASSLERQGGLRAFF. CDR3 coding DNA: TGTGCCAGCAGCTTAGAGCGACAGGGTGGGTTAAGAGCTTTCTTT. The rearrangement links TRBV11-2 to TRBJ1-1, with TRBD1 matching 7 bases. The trim removed 0 bases at V and 10 bases at J, leaving 11 bases unmatched. Germline V CDR1 and CDR2: SGHAT, FQNNGV. The CDR3 covers 15 residues.

This chain links TRBV5-6 with TRBJ2-3; D not certain. Germline values: CDR1 SGHDT, CDR2 YYEEEE. Trimming took 3 bases from V and 0 from J, leaving 5 bases between them. This CDR3 is 13 amino acids long. The CDR3 DNA is TGTGCCAGCAGCTCGTCCAGCACAGATACGCAGTATTTT. This gives the protein CASSSSSTDTQYF.

CDR3 DNA sequence: TGTGCCAGCAAAGCGGGAGTAACTCGACAGGGCGAGCAGTACTTC. Its translation is CASKAGVTRQGEQYF. The V gene is TRBV6-1, the J gene TRBJ2-7, with a tentative D call TRBD2 (8 bases). CDR1 is MNHNS, CDR2 SASEGT, per germline. The V end was cut by 7 bases, the J end by 6 bases, with 22 bases between. The CDR3 loop spans 15 amino acids.

The genes are TRBV7-3 and TRBJ2-3; 7 bases map to TRBD2. The length of the CDR3 is 15 residues. Losses at the gene ends were 4 bases for V and 5 bases for J; bases not matched to a gene: 9. The germline gives CDR1 SGHTA, CDR2 FQGTGA. The CDR3: CASSSTLAGGDTQYF. CDR3 nucleotides: TGTGCCAGCAGCTCAACCTTAGCGGGTGGAGATACGCAGTATTTT.

The gene calls are TRBV28 and TRBJ1-2; D is perhaps TRBD1 (6 bases). With 4 bases removed from V and 4 bases from J, the gap between germline ends came to 10 bases. The germline V gene encodes CDR1 MDHEN and CDR2 SYDVKM. This CDR3 is built from 13 residues. CDR3 coding DNA: TGTGCCAGCAGTTACAGGGCGATCTATGGCTACACCTTC. This encodes CASSYRAIYGYTF.

The chain uses TRBV10-3 and TRBJ2-7, with TRBD2 matching over 9 bases. The trim removed 6 bases at V and 5 bases at J, leaving 5 bases unmatched. The CDR3 is made up of 13 amino acids. Per germline, CDR1 ENHRY and CDR2 SYGVKD. In DNA form, the CDR3 reads TGTGCCATCAGAATAGCGGGAGCCCACGAGCAGTACTTC. It codes for CAIRIAGAHEQYF.

This chain joins TRBV12-5 and TRBJ2-7, with D uncertain. The CDR3 totals 12 residues. V lost 4 bases to trimming and J lost 3 bases, with 7 bases between them. Germline V gene lookup returns CDR1 LGHNT and CDR2 FRNRAP. CDR3 residues: CASGSSNYEQYF. DNA for the CDR3: TGTGCTAGTGGTTCATCCAACTACGAGCAGTACTTC.

The chain uses TRBV7-3 and TRBJ2-3, with TRBD2 matching over 11 bases. The CDR3 extends over 15 amino acids. Germline CDR1 is SGHTA and CDR2 is FQGTGA. V dropped 4 bases and J dropped 15; count of bases not matched to a gene: 15. CDR3 amino acids: CASSSGTSGSQGPYF. The DNA for the CDR3 is TGTGCCAGCAGCTCTGGGACTAGCGGCAGTCAAGGTCCCTATTTT.

J is TRBJ1-6 and V is TRBV4-3; perhaps TRBD1 as D (6 bases). The germline gives CDR1 LGHNA, CDR2 YSLEER. The germline V and J ends were trimmed by 4 bases and 9 bases, with 13 bases remaining between them. This CDR3 is built from 14 residues. The CDR3: CASSPNRVGSPLHF. CDR3 DNA sequence: TGCGCCAGCAGCCCCAACAGGGTTGGTTCACCCCTCCACTTT.

This clone was observed a few times. The V gene is TRBV7-9, the J gene TRBJ1-5, with D possibly matching TRBD1 (6 bases). CDR1 is SEHNR and CDR2 is FQNEAQ in the germline V gene (reference sequence). The V and J ends lost 5 bases and 3 bases respectively, with 11 bases between them. This CDR3 spans 14 amino acids. As DNA, the CDR3 is TGTGCCAGCAGCCCGGGACAATTCAATCAGCCCCAGCATTTT. Its translation: CASSPGQFNQPQHF.

The chain employs TRBV6-5 and TRBJ1-4; a weak D match, TRBD1 (6 bases). The CDR3 runs 12 residues. From germline, CDR1 is MNHEY and CDR2 SVGAGI. Trimming stripped 4 bases from V and 8 bases from J, with 8 bases between. For the CDR3, the DNA is TGTGCCAGCAGTTCCGGGACAGAAAAACTGTTTTTT. It yields the protein CASSSGTEKLFF.

The chain recombines TRBV28 with TRBJ1-2; TRBD1 is a possible D gene (5 bases). Germline loops: CDR1 MDHEN, CDR2 SYDVKM. The V end was cut by 4 bases, the J end by 5 bases, with 14 bases between. The CDR3 loop spans 14 amino acids. The CDR3 sequence: CASSSGGMDYGYTF. CDR3 sequence (DNA): TGTGCCAGCAGTTCCGGGGGAATGGATTATGGCTACACCTTC.

The chain recombines TRBV28 with TRBJ1-1, with TRBD1 matching over 10 bases. Per the germline V gene, CDR1 is MDHEN and CDR2 is SYDVKM. Germline trimming cut 3 bases from V and 4 bases from J; bases unmatched to any gene: 5. The CDR3 runs 15 residues. The CDR3 sequence is CASSFPRTGGTEAFF. CDR3 DNA: TGTGCCAGCAGTTTCCCTCGGACAGGGGGCACTGAAGCTTTCTTT.

V is TRBV18 and J is TRBJ2-7; 9 bases match TRBD2. The V gene end was trimmed by 0 bases and the J gene end by 0 bases; junction bases not matched to a gene: 6. The CDR3 contains 17 residues. Germline CDR1 reads KGHSH; CDR2 reads LQKENI. The DNA for the CDR3 is TGTGCCAGCTCACCACCGAACAGCGGGAGGCACTCCTACGAGCAGTACTTC. Translation gives CASSPPNSGRHSYEQYF.

The rearrangement uses TRBV6-6 and TRBJ2-3; 9 nucleotides agree with TRBD2. Germline CDR1 reads MNHNY; CDR2 reads SVGAGI (reference sequence). The CDR3 extends over 15 amino acids. With 3 bases clipped from V and 4 bases from J, the junction kept 5 bases outside the gene matches. The CDR3 loop reads CASSYLGGGADTQYF. The CDR3 nucleotides read TGTGCCAGCAGTTATCTTGGCGGGGGGGCAGATACGCAGTATTTT.

This sequence joins TRBV4-1 and TRBJ1-5; D call uncertain. Germline V gives CDR1 MGHRA, CDR2 YSYEKL. CDR3 length: 15 residues. The V and J ends lost 0 bases and 7 bases respectively, with 13 bases between them. The CDR3: CASSQEDRSDQPQHF. The CDR3 DNA reads TGCGCCAGCAGCCAAGAAGATAGGAGTGACCAGCCCCAGCATTTT.

This sequence joins TRBV7-2 and TRBJ2-1, with TRBD2 identical over 9 bases. V shed 4 bases, J shed 8 bases, and the junction held 9 bases outside the gene matches. The CDR3 totals 15 residues. The germline CDR1 and CDR2 sequences are SGHTA and FQGNSA. CDR3 in amino acids: CASSSAGTSNYEQFF. Here the CDR3 DNA reads TGTGCCAGCAGCTCCGCCGGGACTAGCAACTATGAGCAGTTCTTC.

The chain carries TRBV2 and TRBJ1-1; possibly TRBD1 for D (5 bases). V gave up 7 bases and J gave up 4 bases, with 7 bases separating them. Germline CDR1 SNHLY, CDR2 FYNNEI. The CDR3 is 11 amino acids. Here the CDR3 reads CASTGGTEAFF. CDR3 coding DNA: TGTGCCAGCACGGGGGGCACTGAAGCTTTCTTT.

The chain joins TRBV7-2 to TRBJ2-7; D possibly corresponds to TRBD2 (5 bases). Germline V CDR1 and CDR2: SGHTA, FQGNSA. V lost 3 bases and J 0 bases, leaving 9 bases between the germline ends. The CDR3 has 14 residues. The CDR3 here is CASSFGGPSYEQYF. CDR3 coding DNA: TGTGCCAGCAGCTTTGGCGGGCCCTCCTACGAGCAGTACTTC.

The V gene is TRBV28, the J gene TRBJ1-1, with 8 bases aligning to TRBD1. With V trimmed by 6 bases and J by 4 bases, 4 bases remained unmatched. Germline V gives CDR1 MDHEN, CDR2 SYDVKM. CDR3 length: 13 residues. The CDR3 is CASSQGAPTEAFF. CDR3 nucleotide sequence: TGTGCCAGCAGCCAGGGGGCGCCCACTGAAGCTTTCTTT. Full variable domain (outside the CDR3, taken from reference TRBV28 and TRBJ1-1): DVKVTQSSRYLVKRTGEKVFLECVQDMDHENMFWYRQDPGLGLRLIYFSYDVKMKEKGDIPEGYSVSREKKERFSLILESASTNQTSMYLCASSQGAPTEAFFGQGTRLTVV.

This chain uses TRBV7-2 with TRBJ1-6; D unclear. V dropped 1 base and J dropped 9 bases, with 16 bases sitting between them. The germline V gene encodes CDR1 SGHTA and CDR2 FQGNSA. The CDR3 covers 16 residues. The DNA for the CDR3 is TGTGCCAGCAGCTTAGATCGGGTATGGGTTAGTTCACCCCTCCACTTT. Residues: CASSLDRVWVSSPLHF.

This chain links TRBV7-2 with TRBJ2-7; D is perhaps TRBD2 (6 bases). There are 14 residues in the CDR3. In germline, CDR1 is SGHTA, CDR2 FQGNSA. Deletions cut 11 bases from V and 2 bases from J, with 19 bases between. CDR3 amino acids: CAFLSGTSAYEQYF. CDR3 DNA sequence: TGTGCCTTCCTTTCCGGGACTTCAGCCTACGAGCAGTACTTC.